Here is one TCR beta chain with its context. This record belongs to a study of PD-1 blockade in classical Hodgkin lymphoma. Profiling relied on immunoSEQ multiplex PCR, and the TCRdb table lists in-frame clones only, not all of them. The sample shows roughly 150,000 clones, about 78% of them seen only once. This CDR3 has 14 residues. Germline V gene lookup returns CDR1 MNHEY and CDR2 SMNVEV (reference sequence). Trimming left V 5 bases short and J 3 bases short, with 14 bases between. Every one of the patients relapsed after autologous stem cell transplantation (brentuximab vedotin exposure was variable).

The material was peripheral blood mononuclear cells (PBMCs), obtained before the second cycle of nivolumab. J is TRBJ2-7 and V is TRBV27; D gene uncertain. This clonotype originated in a human donor with classical Hodgkin lymphoma. The CDR3 spells CASSPKAPGYEQYF. In DNA, the CDR3 is TGTGCCAGCAGTCCCAAGGCCCCAGGCTACGAGCAGTACTTC.